The 18 T cell receptor beta chains given below trace back to one sample, sequenced in a study of T cells in Graves' hyperthyroidism and ophthalmopathy. There were TCR beta CDR3 regions amplified from RNA transcripts. TCR CDR3 regions were first amplified by RT-PCR with HTBI primers. One entry per CDR3 protein, called by TCRdb with MiXCR from the multiplex PCR reads. Found here are about 290,000 distinct CDR3 sequences, about a sixth of them singletons; the top ten hold approximately 60%. The material sequenced was blood. These receptors came from a woman aged 60-70 years with Graves' ophthalmopathy.

The J gene is TRBJ1-1, the V gene TRBV4-3, with D perhaps TRBD1 (6 bases). V was clipped by 3 bases and J by 6 bases, with 14 bases between them. The CDR3 covers 14 residues. Germline V gene sequence: CDR1 LGHNA, CDR2 YSLEER. In DNA, the CDR3 is TGCGCCAGCAGCCATACTCACAGGGAGCCTGAAGCTTTCTTT. Protein sequence: CASSHTHREPEAFF.

This clonotype was counted many times. J is TRBJ2-3 and V is TRBV11-3, with TRBD1 matching over 11 bases. Germline V lookup: CDR1 SGHNT, CDR2 YENEEA. Unmatched junction bases numbered 9, after V lost 4 bases and J lost 3 bases. The CDR3 loop spans 17 amino acids. CDR3 coding DNA: TGTGCCAGCAGCTCTCCCCTCGGACAGGGGGCTACAGATACGCAGTATTTT. This gives the protein CASSSPLGQGATDTQYF.

This clonotype was observed at least ten times. This rearrangement joins TRBV28 to TRBJ2-1; D is possibly TRBD1 (5 bases). The CDR3 is 14 amino acids. V was trimmed by 2 bases and J by 5 bases, leaving 10 bases between them. Germline values: CDR1 MDHEN, CDR2 SYDVKM. The CDR3 loop reads CASSLGQGNNEQFF. For the CDR3, the DNA is TGTGCCAGCAGTTTAGGGCAGGGAAACAATGAGCAGTTCTTC.

This clonotype was detected many times. The rearrangement joins TRBV4-1 to TRBJ1-2; D is unclear. V lost 1 base to trimming and J lost 4 bases, with 7 bases between them. The CDR3 is 13 residues long. The germline V gene has CDR1 MGHRA and CDR2 YSYEKL. The DNA of the CDR3 is TGCGCCAGCAGCCAAGGACGGAGCTATGGCTACACCTTC. This sequence encodes CASSQGRSYGYTF.

The V and J genes are TRBV19 and TRBJ2-1; D unclear. V was cut by 2 bases and J by 3 bases, with 8 bases left in between. The CDR3 spans 14 residues. From germline, CDR1 is LNHDA and CDR2 SQIVND (reference sequence). This chain's CDR3 is CASSILDHYNEQFF. CDR3 in DNA: TGTGCCAGTAGTATACTAGACCACTACAATGAGCAGTTCTTC.

The table lists this clonotype with many counts. The chain has TRBV6-6 and TRBJ2-2; D is undetermined. The germline gives CDR1 MNHNY, CDR2 SVGAGI (reference sequence). Trimming cost V 2 bases and J 7 bases, with 5 bases left between them. The CDR3 covers 12 residues. The CDR3 protein is CASSYGFGELFF. The CDR3 DNA is TGTGCCAGCAGTTACGGGTTCGGGGAGCTGTTTTTT.

This clonotype appeared a few times. The chain carries TRBV10-3 and TRBJ2-5; TRBD2 agrees at 13 bases. V lost 5 bases and J lost 3; bases outside the gene matches: 9. This CDR3 has 17 residues. Per the germline V gene, CDR1 is ENHRY and CDR2 is SYGVKD. This CDR3 is CAISLGTSGNGEETQYF. DNA of the CDR3: TGTGCCATCAGTCTGGGGACTAGCGGGAACGGGGAAGAGACCCAGTACTTC.

At least ten counts were recorded for this clonotype. This sequence joins TRBV5-1 and TRBJ2-3; TRBD2 might be the D (5 bases). This CDR3 is built from 16 residues. V shed 0 bases and J shed 3 bases, with 14 bases lying between them. The V gene's germline CDR1 is SGHRS and CDR2 YFSETQ. CDR3 sequence (DNA): TGCGCCAGCAGCTTGGCCAATGCGGGTCTTACAGATACGCAGTATTTT. The encoded protein is CASSLANAGLTDTQYF.

This clonotype was detected ten times or more. The rearrangement joins TRBV7-2 to TRBJ2-5; TRBD2 might be the D (7 bases). Germline CDR1 SGHTA, CDR2 FQGNSA. Trimming cost V 1 base and J 0 bases, with 21 bases left between them. The CDR3 contains 19 residues. The CDR3 DNA sequence: TGTGCCAGCAGCTTAGGTCTCCCTGGAGGGGGAGGGTACCAAGAGACCCAGTACTTC. This encodes CASSLGLPGGGGYQETQYF.

This clonotype was recorded at least ten times. The gene calls are TRBV20-1 and TRBJ2-1, with TRBD2 matching 9 bases. CDR3 length: 13 amino acids. The V gene's germline CDR1 is DFQATT and CDR2 SNEGSKA (reference sequence). With V trimmed by 2 bases and J by 10 bases, 6 bases remained unmatched. The CDR3 nucleotides read TGCAGTGCTAGACTAGCGGGGTCGCGGGAGCAGTTCTTC. This sequence encodes CSARLAGSREQFF.

The chain has TRBV24-1 and TRBJ1-6; possibly TRBD1 for D (5 bases). Germline CDR1 is KGHDR and CDR2 is SFDVKD. V lost 5 bases to trimming and J lost 9 bases, with 16 bases between them. The CDR3 sequence is 15 residues long. The CDR3 sequence is CATSGGGIYVSPLHF. CDR3 sequence (DNA): TGTGCCACCAGTGGGGGCGGCATCTACGTTTCACCCCTCCACTTT.

The table lists this clonotype with a few counts. The chain couples TRBV9 to TRBJ2-7; 11 bases match TRBD2. V lost 3 bases, J lost 3 bases, and 5 bases stayed unmatched. CDR1 and CDR2 from the germline V gene are SGDLS and YYNGEE. This CDR3 contains 15 residues. The CDR3 nucleotides are TGTGCCAGCAGCGCGGGACTAGCGGCTTACTACGAGCAGTACTTC. Amino acids: CASSAGLAAYYEQYF.

This clonotype was observed at least ten times. This sequence joins TRBV28 and TRBJ2-2; D remains ambiguous. Between the trimmed V and J ends, which lost 6 bases and 4 bases, there was a span of 12 bases. The CDR3 totals 14 residues. Germline V gene lookup returns CDR1 MDHEN and CDR2 SYDVKM. CDR3 sequence: CASSDIRSTGELFF. CDR3 sequence (DNA): TGTGCCAGCAGCGATATAAGGTCCACCGGGGAGCTGTTTTTT. Looking up the rest from reference TRBV28 and TRBJ2-2 gives the full variable domain: DVKVTQSSRYLVKRTGEKVFLECVQDMDHENMFWYRQDPGLGLRLIYFSYDVKMKEKGDIPEGYSVSREKKERFSLILESASTNQTSMYLCASSDIRSTGELFFGEGSRLTVL.

The V call is TRBV6-2 or TRBV6-3, the J call TRBJ1-1; the D gene is possibly TRBD1 (5 bases). V lost 8 bases to trimming and J lost 6 bases, with 16 bases between them. This CDR3 is built from 13 residues. Germline CDR1 MNHEY, CDR2 SVGEGT. CDR3 sequence (DNA): TGTGCCAGCGTGCAGGGTGGGGCGGCTGAAGCTTTCTTT. This sequence encodes CASVQGGAAEAFF.

This clonotype was detected ten times or more. The chain is built from TRBV3-1 and TRBJ1-2, with unresolved D. V was clipped by 10 bases and J by 3 bases, with 6 bases between them. The length of the CDR3 is 10 residues. From germline, CDR1 is LGHDT and CDR2 YNNKEL (reference sequence). The CDR3 reads CATLDYGYTF. CDR3 in DNA: TGTGCCACCTTGGACTATGGCTACACCTTC.

This chain connects TRBV20-1 to TRBJ1-2; no clear D. Trimming pared 3 bases from V and 3 bases from J, leaving 11 bases between. CDR1 and CDR2 (germline): DFQATT, SNEGSKA (reference sequence). The CDR3 has 13 amino acids. The DNA for the CDR3 is TGCAGTGCTAGGGTGCAGCAATACTATGGCTACACCTTC. Its translation: CSARVQQYYGYTF.

This clonotype appeared many times. This chain joins TRBV5-1 and TRBJ1-1; unclear D gene. The CDR3 length is 14 residues. V lost 4 bases, J lost 2 bases, and 12 bases lay in between. CDR1 and CDR2 (germline): SGHRS, YFSETQ. As DNA, the CDR3 is TGCGCCAGCAGCAAGACGGCCCTAAACACTGAAGCTTTCTTT. Amino acid sequence: CASSKTALNTEAFF.

The chain links TRBV7-2 to TRBJ2-3, with 12 nucleotides matching TRBD2. The CDR3 has 16 amino acids. Losses at the gene ends were 6 bases for V and 11 bases for J; bases not matched to a gene: 15. The germline gives CDR1 SGHTA, CDR2 FQGNSA. The CDR3 bases are TGTGCCAGCAGTTCCCGACTAGCGGGAGTCGGGTTAGGGCAGTATTTT. Translating it yields CASSSRLAGVGLGQYF.